This TCR beta chain was identified during a study of cytomegalovirus exposure and HLA in healthy donors. Per the germline V gene, CDR1 is SEHNR and CDR2 is FQNEAQ (reference sequence). This CDR3 has 17 amino acids. V was pared by 4 bases and J by 1 base, with 12 bases of the junction left unmatched. PCR amplification relied on 60 Vbeta primers (plus 13 Jbeta primers). TCRdb's table, derived via immunoSEQ multiplex PCR, lists solely in-frame clones and lacks some. The sample includes roughly 150,000 clones, about 80% of them seen just once. Sequencing used PBMCs. This chain joins TRBV7-9 and TRBJ1-1, with 7 bases lining up with TRBD1. This TCR derives from a woman aged 45-65 years in good health and CMV-seropositive. The chain's CDR3 is CASSSKQGSPSNTEAFF. In DNA form, the CDR3 reads TGTGCCAGCAGCTCTAAACAGGGGTCCCCCTCGAACACTGAAGCTTTCTTT.